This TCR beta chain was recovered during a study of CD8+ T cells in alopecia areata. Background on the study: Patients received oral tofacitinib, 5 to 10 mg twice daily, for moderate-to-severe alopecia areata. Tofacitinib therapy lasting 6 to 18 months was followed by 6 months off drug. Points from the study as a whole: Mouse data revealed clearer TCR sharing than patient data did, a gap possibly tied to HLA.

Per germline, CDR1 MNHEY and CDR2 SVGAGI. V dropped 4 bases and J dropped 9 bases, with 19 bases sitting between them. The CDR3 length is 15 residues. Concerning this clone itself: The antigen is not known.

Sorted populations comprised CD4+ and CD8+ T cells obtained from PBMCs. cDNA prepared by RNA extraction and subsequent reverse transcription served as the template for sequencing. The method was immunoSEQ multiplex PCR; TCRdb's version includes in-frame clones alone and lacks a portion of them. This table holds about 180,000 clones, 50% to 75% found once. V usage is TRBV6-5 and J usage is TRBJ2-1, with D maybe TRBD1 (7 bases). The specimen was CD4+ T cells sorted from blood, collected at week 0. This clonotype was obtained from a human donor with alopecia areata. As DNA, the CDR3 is TGTGCCAGCAGTTCAATAGGGGGCGCGGGGCCTGAGCAGTTCTTC. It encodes CASSSIGGAGPEQFF.